The clone carrying this T cell receptor beta chain was observed a handful of times. Its matching antigen is unknown. The data are from a study of graft-versus-host responses after intestinal transplantation. About the study: Isolated intestinal, liver-intestinal, or multivisceral transplants had been given to the recipients. Induction with anti-thymocyte globulin, then tacrolimus and steroids for around three years, was given to all recipients.

Method: immunoSEQ multiplex PCR; TCRdb's copy keeps in-frame clones and lacks some. The table lists just over 95,000 clones, 92% of them singletons. Study-wide points: GvH clones appeared in recipient marrow, some first in ileum or blood. Allograft clonal ratios (graft-versus-host to host-versus-graft) were high in patients who had graft-donor T cell macrochimerism.

CDR1 SNHLY and CDR2 FYNNEI come from the germline V gene. V was clipped by 0 bases and J by 12 bases; unmatched bases: 7. This CDR3 has 13 amino acids. The genes are TRBV2 and TRBJ1-1; 7 bases are a match to TRBD1. The sample consisted of unstimulated CD4+ T cells sorted from spleen or lymph node cells, taken before intestinal transplant. The source is a human donor who received an intestinal transplant. CDR3: CASSEARGQSTFF. The CDR3 DNA reads TGTGCCAGCAGTGAAGCCCGGGGACAGTCGACTTTCTTT.